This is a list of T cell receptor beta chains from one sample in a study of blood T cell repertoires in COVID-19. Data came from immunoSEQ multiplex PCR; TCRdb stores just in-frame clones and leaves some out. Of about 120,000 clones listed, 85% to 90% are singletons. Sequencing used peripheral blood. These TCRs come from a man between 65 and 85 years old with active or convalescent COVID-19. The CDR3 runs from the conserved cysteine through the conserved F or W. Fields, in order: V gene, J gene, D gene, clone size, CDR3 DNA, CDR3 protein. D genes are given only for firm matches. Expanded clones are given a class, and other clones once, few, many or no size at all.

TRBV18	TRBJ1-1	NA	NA	TGTGCCAGCTCACCGCTGGAGTTGAACACTGAAGCTTTCTTT	CASSPLELNTEAFF
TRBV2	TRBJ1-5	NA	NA	TGTGCCAGCAGCGCCGACACGGCGAACAATCAGCCCCAGCATTTT	CASSADTANNQPQHF
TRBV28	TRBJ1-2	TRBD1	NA	TGTGCCTCCCGTTCCCGGGACAGTCATCTCTTTCACTATGGCTACACCTTC	CASRSRDSHLFHYGYTF
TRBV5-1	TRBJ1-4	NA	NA	TGCGCCAGCAGCTTGGATGTGGGGCCTTCTAATGAAAAACTGTTTTTT	CASSLDVGPSNEKLFF
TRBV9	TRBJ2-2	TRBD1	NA	TGTGCCAGCAGCGTTACCGGGACAGGGGGGACCGGGGAGCTGTTTTTT	CASSVTGTGGTGELFF
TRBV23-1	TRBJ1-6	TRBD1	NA	TGCGCCAGCAGTCAAAAATTTCGGACAGGGGCGATATATCCCCTCCACTTT	CASSQKFRTGAIYPLHF
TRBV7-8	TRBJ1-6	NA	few	TGTGCCAGCAGCTCCCGATTGGGCGGGGAGCTAGGTTCACCCCTCCACTTT	CASSSRLGGELGSPLHF
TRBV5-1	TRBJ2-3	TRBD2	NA	TGCGCCAGCAGCCGCGGACTAGATCCAGATACGCAGTATTTT	CASSRGLDPDTQYF
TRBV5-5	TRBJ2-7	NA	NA	TGTGCCAGCAGCTGGGGCGTCTCCTACGAGCAGTACTTC	CASSWGVSYEQYF
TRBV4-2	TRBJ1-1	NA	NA	TGTGCCAGCAGCCGCCCGACAGGGAACACTGAAGCTTTCTTT	CASSRPTGNTEAFF
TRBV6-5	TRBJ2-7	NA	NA	TGTGCCAGCACCCGGACCCTGAACCAAAGGGGCGAGCAGTACTTC	CASTRTLNQRGEQYF
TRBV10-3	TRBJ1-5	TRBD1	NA	TGTGCCATCAGTCTGGGACAGGGAAATCAGCCCCAGCATTTT	CAISLGQGNQPQHF
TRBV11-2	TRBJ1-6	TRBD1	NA	TGTGCCAGCAGCTTAAAGGGACAGGGAGTAGTTTCACCCCTCCACTTT	CASSLKGQGVVSPLHF
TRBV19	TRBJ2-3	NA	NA	TGTGCCAGTAACCTTAGGGGGGGCCCAGATACGCAGTATTTT	CASNLRGGPDTQYF
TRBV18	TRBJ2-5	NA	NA	TGTGCCAGCTCACCACCGAATGAGAAGGAGGCATACTTC	CASSPPNEKEAYF
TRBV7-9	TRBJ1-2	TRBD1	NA	TGTGCCAGCAGTTTACAGGGGCCCTCTAACTATGGCTACACCTTC	CASSLQGPSNYGYTF
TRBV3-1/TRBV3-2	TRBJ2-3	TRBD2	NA	TGTGCCAGCAGACCCAGCGGGAGTAGCACAGATACGCAGTATTTT	CASRPSGSSTDTQYF
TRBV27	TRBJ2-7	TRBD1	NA	TGTGCCAGCAGTCCGGGGACAGGCTCTAGCTCCTACGAGCAGTACTTC	CASSPGTGSSSYEQYF
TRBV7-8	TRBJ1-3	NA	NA	TGTGCCAGCAGCGCCTTCGACAGCATCTCTGGAAACACCATATATTTT	CASSAFDSISGNTIYF
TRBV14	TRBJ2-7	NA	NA	TGTGCCAGCAGCCAATTTTTGTCAGTCTCCTACGAGCAGTACTTC	CASSQFLSVSYEQYF
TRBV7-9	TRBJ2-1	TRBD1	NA	TGTGCCAGCCGGACAGGGCTTGGTGAGCAGTTCTTC	CASRTGLGEQFF
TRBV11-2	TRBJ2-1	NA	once	TGTGCCAGCAGCTTAGATAGCGGTTCGTACAATGAGCAGTTCTTC	CASSLDSGSYNEQFF